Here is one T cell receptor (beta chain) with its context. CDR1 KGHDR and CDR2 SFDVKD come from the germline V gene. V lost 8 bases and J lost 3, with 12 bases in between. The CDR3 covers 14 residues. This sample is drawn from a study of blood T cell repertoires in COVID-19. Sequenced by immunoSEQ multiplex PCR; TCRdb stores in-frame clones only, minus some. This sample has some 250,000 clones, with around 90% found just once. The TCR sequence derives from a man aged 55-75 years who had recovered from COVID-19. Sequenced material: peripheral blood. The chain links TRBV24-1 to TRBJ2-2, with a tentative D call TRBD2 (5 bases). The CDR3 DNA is TGTGCCACCATTACGGGAAGGGACACCGGGGAGCTGTTTTTT. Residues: CATITGRDTGELFF.